The 25 T cell receptor beta chains listed next were all sequenced from one sample in a study of early T cells in non-severe SARS-CoV-2 infection (dated by TCRdb to about 2021). The method was 5' RACE. TCRdb records NextSeq 500 as the sequencer. TCRdb's own reprocessing of the public reads used fastp at Q25 and MiXCR and kept productive beta chains. Records with the same CDR3 protein are collapsed into one entry carrying the most frequent genes and DNA. The sample table records approximately 64,000 distinct CDR3 sequences; about 19% of these occur just once. Of the sample, approximately 15% is held by the ten largest clones. Sequenced here: whole blood, sampled at baseline. Every receptor here comes from an adult who was a healthcare worker with PCR-confirmed SARS-CoV-2 infection or an uninfected control (not recorded which).

This clonotype was detected a few times. The chain joins TRBV4-1 to TRBJ2-3, with D possibly being TRBD1 (5 bases). Looked up from germline, CDR1 is MGHRA and CDR2 is YSYEKL. With 2 bases removed from V and 4 bases from J, the gap between germline ends came to 13 bases. The CDR3 runs to 15 residues. CDR3 sequence: CASSQQGTRADTQYF. The DNA for the CDR3 is TGCGCCAGCAGCCAACAGGGCACCAGGGCAGATACGCAGTATTTT.

The gene calls are TRBV7-8 and TRBJ1-1; D is perhaps TRBD1 (5 bases). The CDR3 runs to 14 residues. With 5 bases removed from V and 0 bases from J, the gap between germline ends came to 10 bases. CDR1 SGHVS and CDR2 FQNEAQ come from the germline V gene. CDR3 amino acids: CASSHLGLNTEAFF. In nucleotides, the CDR3 is TGTGCCAGCAGCCACCTGGGACTGAACACTGAAGCTTTCTTT. Looking up the rest from reference TRBV7-8 and TRBJ1-1 gives the full variable domain: GAGVSQSPRYKVAKRGQDVALRCDPISGHVSLFWYQQALGQGPEFLTYFQNEAQLDKSGLPSDRFFAERPEGSVSTLKIQRTQQEDSAVYLCASSHLGLNTEAFFGQGTRLTVV.

The J gene is TRBJ1-2, the V gene TRBV7-9; 8 bases map to TRBD1. The CDR3 loop spans 17 amino acids. Germline-derived CDR1 and CDR2 are SEHNR and FQNEAQ (reference sequence). V shed 2 bases and J 0 bases; nucleotides not matched to a gene: 8. As DNA, the CDR3 is TGTGCCAGCAGCTTATGGGTCGGGACAGGAACTAACTATGGCTACACCTTC. It translates to CASSLWVGTGTNYGYTF.

In its sample, this clonotype was seen many times. This chain connects TRBV3-1 to TRBJ1-4; no definite D call. The V end was cut by 1 base, the J end by 0 bases, with 6 bases between. The CDR3 extends over 15 amino acids. Germline-derived CDR1 and CDR2 are LGHDT and YNNKEL (reference sequence). The CDR3 reads CASSQGGATNEKLFF. For the CDR3, the DNA is TGTGCCAGCAGCCAAGGGGGTGCAACTAATGAAAAACTGTTTTTT.

The sample holds many counts of this clonotype. The rearrangement uses TRBV7-9 and TRBJ2-2; TRBD1 aligns across 7 bases. The CDR3 is 16 residues long. CDR1 is SEHNR and CDR2 is FQNEAQ in the germline V gene (reference sequence). V lost 7 bases and J lost 6; bases outside the gene matches: 14. DNA for the CDR3: TGTGCCAGCACCCAATTCCGGGACAGAGGGGCCGGGGAGCTGTTTTTT. This translates into CASTQFRDRGAGELFF.

This clonotype appeared once. The rearrangement uses TRBV3-1 and TRBJ2-1; D tentatively fits TRBD1 or TRBD2 (5 bases each). Trimming cost V 4 bases and J 0 bases, with 13 bases left between them. CDR3 length: 16 residues. CDR1 is LGHDT, CDR2 YNNKEL, per germline (reference sequence). CDR3 protein: CASSPRGASSYNEQFF. CDR3 nucleotide sequence: TGTGCCAGCAGCCCCCGGGGCGCAAGCTCCTACAATGAGCAGTTCTTC.

CDR3 amino acids: CASSDRTSGGSYNEQFF. The DNA of the CDR3 is TGTGCCAGCAGTGACCGGACTAGCGGGGGGAGTTACAATGAGCAGTTCTTC. The chain uses TRBV2 and TRBJ2-1; 14 nucleotides line up with TRBD2. Trimming at V came to 3 bases and at J to 4 bases, leaving 5 bases not matched to a gene. The CDR3 runs 17 residues. The V gene's germline CDR1 is SNHLY and CDR2 FYNNEI.

The gene calls are TRBV20-1 and TRBJ1-1; D call uncertain. Germline lookup yields CDR1 DFQATT and CDR2 SNEGSKA (reference sequence). The CDR3 is 16 residues long. V was cut by 2 bases and J by 0 bases, with 16 bases left in between. The CDR3 region is CSARTGYPRMNTEAFF. The CDR3 DNA reads as TGCAGTGCTAGAACCGGGTATCCCCGCATGAACACTGAAGCTTTCTTT.

This clonotype was seen more than once but under ten times. The chain links TRBV21-1 to TRBJ1-2; the table's D call TRBD1 went unverified against the DNA. TRBV21-1 is given as a pseudogene. The CDR3 has 16 amino acids. For the CDR3, the DNA is TGTGCCAGCAGCAAAAAGGCCAGGGGAAATGGCTATGGCTACACCTTC. It specifies CASSKKARGNGYGYTF.

The chain combines TRBV5-6 with TRBJ2-6, with TRBD2 matching 12 bases. The germline gives CDR1 SGHDT, CDR2 YYEEEE. V lost 3 bases to trimming and J lost 0 bases; unmatched junction nucleotides: 1. CDR3 size: 17 residues. This CDR3 reads CASSSGLAGSGANVLTF. CDR3 bases: TGTGCCAGCAGCTCGGGACTAGCGGGCTCTGGGGCCAACGTCCTGACTTTC.

This clonotype was observed a handful of times. This rearrangement joins TRBV4-1 to TRBJ1-2; no firm D call. The ends were cut back, 1 base at V and 4 bases at J, with 13 bases in the middle. CDR3 length: 15 residues. In germline, CDR1 is MGHRA, CDR2 YSYEKL. In nucleotides, the CDR3 is TGCGCCAGCAGCCAAGGGAGCAACGGACTCTATGGCTACACCTTC. It translates to CASSQGSNGLYGYTF.

This clonotype was picked up a small number of times. The rearrangement joins TRBV3-1 to TRBJ2-3; 8 bases are a match to TRBD1. CDR1 is LGHDT and CDR2 is YNNKEL in the germline V gene (reference sequence). V lost 5 bases and J lost 4; bases outside the gene matches: 5. This CDR3 is 14 amino acids long. The DNA for the CDR3 is TGTGCCAGCAGCGACAGGGGAAGCGCAGATACGCAGTATTTT. It yields the protein CASSDRGSADTQYF.

V gene TRBV19 combines with J gene TRBJ2-7, with unresolved D. The V gene lost 4 bases and the J gene lost 6 bases, with 19 bases spanning the gap. The CDR3 length is 15 residues. Germline V gene sequence: CDR1 LNHDA, CDR2 SQIVND (reference sequence). The CDR3 DNA is TGTGCCAGTAGTAAGGTCGCAGCTTACACCCCCGAGCAGTACTTC. Its translation is CASSKVAAYTPEQYF.

This clonotype was observed many times. For the CDR3, the DNA is TGTGCCAGCAGCCGGAGCGGGGGTACGGAGCAGTACTTC. Its translation: CASSRSGGTEQYF. The rearrangement joins TRBV12-3 or TRBV12-4 to TRBJ2-7; 8 bases fit TRBD2. CDR3 length equals 13 residues. J gave up 7 bases and V 6 bases, and 8 bases lay outside the gene matches.

This clonotype has only a few counts. The J gene is TRBJ2-5, the V gene TRBV7-8, with D hard to call. Germline lookup yields CDR1 SGHVS and CDR2 FQNEAQ. V lost 1 base and J lost 3, with 6 bases in between. The CDR3 extends over 13 amino acids. CDR3 residues: CASSLEAEETQYF. CDR3 in DNA: TGTGCCAGCAGCTTAGAGGCAGAAGAGACCCAGTACTTC.

This clonotype has a handful of counts. J is TRBJ2-1 and V is TRBV3-1; TRBD1 or TRBD2 may be the D gene (5 bases each). The CDR3 is 16 residues long. Germline V gene sequence: CDR1 LGHDT, CDR2 YNNKEL (reference sequence). The V end was cut by 2 bases, the J end by 0 bases, with 11 bases between. The CDR3 sequence is CASSQPGRSSYNEQFF. In nucleotides, the CDR3 is TGTGCCAGCAGCCAACCGGGACGGAGCTCCTACAATGAGCAGTTCTTC.

This clonotype appeared a few times. The V gene is TRBV5-1, the J gene TRBJ2-5; the match to TRBD2 covers 7 bases. With V trimmed by 0 bases and J by 6 bases, 5 bases remained unmatched. There are 14 residues in the CDR3. Germline V CDR1 and CDR2: SGHRS, YFSETQ. The CDR3 spells CASSLGLAAKTQYF. For the CDR3, the DNA is TGCGCCAGCAGCTTGGGGCTAGCGGCGAAGACCCAGTACTTC.

This clonotype was seen a handful of times. V gene TRBV5-1 combines with J gene TRBJ1-4; tentatively, D is TRBD1 (6 bases). Per germline, CDR1 SGHRS and CDR2 YFSETQ. V was cut by 0 bases and J by 8 bases, with 11 bases left in between. The CDR3 is 14 residues long. The DNA of the CDR3 is TGCGCCAGCAGCTTGGGCATTGACAGGGAAAAACTGTTTTTT. Encoded protein: CASSLGIDREKLFF. Filled out from reference TRBV5-1 and TRBJ1-4, the complete variable domain reads KAGVTQTPRYLIKTRGQQVTLSCSPISGHRSVSWYQQTPGQGLQFLFEYFSETQRNKGNFPGRFSGRQFSNSRSEMNVSTLELGDSALYLCASSLGIDREKLFFGSGTQLSVL.

The chain uses TRBV11-3 and TRBJ1-1, with D hard to call. Germline V lookup: CDR1 SGHNT, CDR2 YENEEA. V lost 0 bases and J 5 bases, leaving 7 bases between the germline ends. The CDR3 has 13 residues. This chain's CDR3 is CASSLEGRTEAFF. The DNA of the CDR3 is TGTGCCAGCAGCTTAGAAGGTAGGACTGAAGCTTTCTTT.

The rearrangement uses TRBV9 and TRBJ2-3; D may be TRBD1 (6 bases). The CDR3 is 14 residues long. Germline CDR1 SGDLS, CDR2 YYNGEE. The germline V and J ends were trimmed by 4 bases and 6 bases, with 15 bases remaining between them. The CDR3, as DNA: TGTGCCAGCAGCCCCCAGTTCACAGGGGATACGCAGTATTTT. Amino acids: CASSPQFTGDTQYF.

This chain joins TRBV10-3 and TRBJ1-1, with no clear D. Trimming stripped 6 bases from V and 0 bases from J, with 5 bases between. Germline V gene lookup returns CDR1 ENHRY and CDR2 SYGVKD. The CDR3 covers 12 residues. The DNA for the CDR3 is TGTGCCATCAGAGAGGTGAACACTGAAGCTTTCTTT. Protein: CAIREVNTEAFF.

This clonotype has a handful of counts. CDR3: CASRASLGQYF. The CDR3 coding sequence is TGTGCCAGCAGGGCATCCTTGGGGCAGTACTTC. V and J are TRBV6-1 and TRBJ2-7; D gene unclear. Germline-derived CDR1 and CDR2 are MNHNS and SASEGT. CDR3 length: 11 amino acids. V gave up 6 bases and J gave up 9 bases, with 12 bases separating them.

This clonotype appeared a few times. This chain connects TRBV5-1 to TRBJ2-3, with 9 bases aligning to TRBD2. The CDR3 has 16 amino acids. The germline gives CDR1 SGHRS, CDR2 YFSETQ. V trimming: 0 bases; J trimming: 6 bases; junction bases outside the gene matches: 8. In nucleotides, the CDR3 is TGCGCCAGCAGCTTGGCAGTAGCGGGGGCCGGGGATACGCAGTATTTT. Residues: CASSLAVAGAGDTQYF. Full variable domain (remainder filled in from reference TRBV5-1 and TRBJ2-3): KAGVTQTPRYLIKTRGQQVTLSCSPISGHRSVSWYQQTPGQGLQFLFEYFSETQRNKGNFPGRFSGRQFSNSRSEMNVSTLELGDSALYLCASSLAVAGAGDTQYFGPGTRLTVL.

This clonotype was counted a few times. The rearrangement joins TRBV6-5 to TRBJ1-6, with a weak D call TRBD1 (5 bases). This CDR3 contains 13 residues. Germline assignment: CDR1 MNHEY and CDR2 SVGAGI. Trimming took off 7 bases at V and 7 bases at J, with 11 bases between the two ends. CDR3 DNA sequence: TGTGCCAGCAAGGGGCATGAAAATTCACCCCTCCACTTT. It translates to CASKGHENSPLHF.

This clonotype was seen a handful of times. The chain links TRBV29-1 to TRBJ2-5; a possible D gene is TRBD2 (5 bases). V gave up 4 bases and J gave up 5 bases, with 5 bases separating them. The germline CDR1 and CDR2 sequences are SQVTM and ANQGSEA. CDR3 size: 10 residues. CDR3 bases: TGCAGCGTTGCGGGGGAGACCCAGTACTTC. Residues: CSVAGETQYF.